This note documents a single T cell receptor beta chain sequence. Vbeta (60) and Jbeta (13) primers were used in the PCR. Only in-frame clones appear in the TCRdb table, and some are missing; sequencing was by immunoSEQ multiplex PCR. The table has some 190,000 clones, over 70% seen once. This entry comes from a study of cytomegalovirus exposure and HLA in healthy donors. Every donor was a healthy person donating bone marrow. Likely unrecorded immune exposures existed in these nominally healthy donors. Germline CDR1 reads MNHEY; CDR2 reads SVGAGI. The V end was cut by 5 bases, the J end by 6 bases, with 14 bases between. The CDR3 sequence is 14 residues long.

The clonotype comes from a man aged 25-45 years in good health and CMV-seronegative. Sequencing was done on a sample of PBMCs. This chain uses TRBV6-5 with TRBJ2-1, with D unclear. CDR3 DNA: TGTGCCAGCAGTCCCGTCTCTAGATCCAATGAGCAGTTCTTC. Translation gives CASSPVSRSNEQFF.